Given below is one T cell receptor beta chain in context. Corrective heart surgery yielded resections, and these provided the thymus tissue. The data belong to a study of human thymus T cells. The length of the CDR3 is 14 residues. Germline V lookup: CDR1 LNHDA, CDR2 SQIVND (reference sequence). The ends were cut back, 3 bases at V and 0 bases at J, with 6 bases in the middle. This table comes from immunoSEQ multiplex PCR, and its TCRdb copy is limited to in-frame clones, with some not included. The sample lists 70,000 to 75,000 clones; approximately 95% were seen once. Sequencing was done on a sample of thymus tissue. This TCR was sampled from a girl less than two years old with a congenital heart defect but otherwise immunologically healthy. This chain connects TRBV19 to TRBJ1-5; D is undetermined. CDR3 region: CASSMNISNQPQHF. CDR3 coding DNA: TGTGCCAGTAGTATGAATATTAGCAATCAGCCCCAGCATTTT.